The 7 T cell receptor beta chains listed next were all sequenced from one sample in a study of T-cell reconstitution after alpha-beta-depleted transplantation in children (dated by TCRdb to the mid-2010s). The library was generated by PCR. TCRdb records Illumina HiSeq 2500 as the sequencer. TCR library preparation used molecular barcoding, with unique molecular identifiers applied to normalize quantification of the TCRbeta repertoire. TCRdb reran the public reads through fastp at Q25 and MiXCR, keeping productive beta chains. Here each entry gathers all rows of one CDR3 protein and keeps the most common genes and DNA. The sample data list fewer than 120,000 distinct CDR3 sequences, and 10% to 13% of these were observed just once. Jointly, the top ten make up approximately 7.9% of the sample. The specimen comprised PBMCs from the stem cell graft donor, sampled from the stem cell graft. The receptors originated from a human donor who donated a stem cell graft to a child with acute lymphoblastic leukemia.

The chain is built from TRBV12-5 and TRBJ2-1; 8 bases line up with TRBD2. Trimming removed 1 base from V and 2 bases from J; junction bases left unmatched: 10. The CDR3 sequence is 18 residues long. Germline V gene lookup returns CDR1 LGHNT and CDR2 FRNRAP. In DNA form, the CDR3 reads TGTGCTAGTGGTTTGGATCGTAGCGGGGAGGCCCCCTACAATGAGCAGTTCTTC. This translates into CASGLDRSGEAPYNEQFF.

In this sample, this clonotype turned up many times. The gene calls are TRBV6-1 and TRBJ2-5; possible D gene TRBD2, 6 bases. The V and J ends lost 7 bases and 1 base respectively, with 10 bases between them. The CDR3 runs to 13 residues. CDR1 MNHNS and CDR2 SASEGT come from the germline V gene. The CDR3 nucleotides are TGTGCCAGCATCTGGCGGGGCCAAGAGACCCAGTACTTC. Its translation: CASIWRGQETQYF.

As regards this clonotype: A much larger clone lies one base from this, so it may be a read error. The chain combines TRBV11-2 with TRBJ2-5; no reliable D call. The CDR3 extends over 13 amino acids. V lost 3 bases, J lost 4 bases, and 9 bases lay in between. Germline V gives CDR1 SGHAT, CDR2 FQNNGV. The CDR3, as DNA: TGTGCCAGCAGCTTCTCCTTCCGAGAGACCCAGTACTTC. It is translated as CASSFSFRETQYF. The variable domain in full, with the rest retrieved from reference TRBV11-2 and TRBJ2-5, is EAGVAQSPRYKIIEKRQSVAFWCNPISGHATLYWYQQILGQGPKLLIQFQNNGVVDDSQLPKDRFSAERLKGVDSTLKIQPAKLEDSAVYLCASSFSFRETQYFGPGTRLLVL.

The table lists this clonotype with many counts. This rearrangement joins TRBV12-3 or TRBV12-4 to TRBJ1-5; TRBD1 agrees at 8 bases. The junction had 10 bases not matched to a gene; V was cut back by 5 bases and J by 1 base. The CDR3 runs to 17 residues. CDR3 sequence (DNA): TGTGCCAGCAGTCCGCAACAGACAGGGGTAAGCAATCAGCCCCAGCATTTT. This translates into CASSPQQTGVSNQPQHF.

This clonotype was picked up many times. The chain has TRBV6-5 and TRBJ1-1; D uncertain. Germline V gene data show CDR1 as MNHEY and CDR2 as SVGAGI. The CDR3 has 11 amino acids. Trimming took 6 bases from V and 8 from J, leaving 10 bases between them. The chain's CDR3 is CASRRTTEAFF. The CDR3 coding sequence is TGTGCCAGCAGACGGACCACCGAAGCTTTCTTT.

This clonotype came up many times. The chain carries TRBV12-3 or TRBV12-4 and TRBJ2-1, with 10 bases fitting TRBD1. J was trimmed by 6 bases and V by 7 bases; bases with no gene match: 9. The CDR3 totals 15 residues. CDR3 residues: CASTPLTGGRNEQFF. CDR3 nucleotides: TGTGCCAGCACCCCTTTGACAGGGGGCCGCAATGAGCAGTTCTTC.

There are many counts of this clonotype. The genes are TRBV18 and TRBJ1-1, with 7 bases that match TRBD1. In germline, CDR1 is KGHSH, CDR2 LQKENI. After removal of 2 bases from V and 3 bases from J, the junction contained 12 bases not matched to a gene. The CDR3 contains 17 residues. CDR3 protein: CASSPLALGQAYTEAFF. The CDR3 coding sequence is TGTGCCAGCTCACCATTGGCACTCGGACAGGCGTACACTGAAGCTTTCTTT.